This section outlines one TCR beta chain sequence together with its context. The sample belongs to a study of T cell responses to AZD1222 COVID-19 vaccine. Clones were read by immunoSEQ multiplex PCR, and TCRdb kept only the in-frame ones, dropping some. The table has about 120,000 clones, around 92% seen once. This specimen was peripheral blood, taken on day 0 of AZD1222 vaccination. The receptor comes from an adult in good health.

Written as DNA, the CDR3 is TGTGCCAGCAGTGTGGCGAATAATCAGCCCCAGCATTTT. Translated, it gives CASSVANNQPQHF. The gene calls are TRBV2 and TRBJ1-5; unclear D gene. CDR3 length equals 13 residues. V dropped 4 bases and J dropped 4 bases, with 8 bases sitting between them. The V gene's germline CDR1 is SNHLY and CDR2 FYNNEI.